This TCR beta chain was found in a study of human T cells and chemical hapten exposure. General study results and limits: PT1 expanded TCR numbers tracked positively with patch test score.

The time point: patch test 2, 6 weeks after DPC sensitization. Treatment here: therapeutic diphenylcyclopropenone sensitization with weekly scalp DPC. TCRdb reprocessed the RACE reads via MiXCR and lists one record per CDR3 protein. The table has 75,000 to 90,000 distinct CDR3 sequences, 8% to 13% seen once. In this sample, this clonotype turned up a few times. Its specificity is unknown. V lost 6 bases, J lost 6 bases, and 7 bases stayed unmatched. The CDR3 sequence is 13 residues long. Germline V gives CDR1 MDHEN, CDR2 SYDVKM. This receptor was obtained from a woman between 45 and 65 years old with alopecia areata. Some clones in this sample may be carry-over from other donors' samples. The rearrangement uses TRBV28 and TRBJ1-2, with 7 bases that match TRBD1. The input for sequencing was whole blood, taken in connection with sensitization to the hapten diphenylcyclopropenone (DPC). DNA of the CDR3: TGTGCCAGCAGCTACACAGACAGGGATGGCTACACCTTC. Its translation is CASSYTDRDGYTF.